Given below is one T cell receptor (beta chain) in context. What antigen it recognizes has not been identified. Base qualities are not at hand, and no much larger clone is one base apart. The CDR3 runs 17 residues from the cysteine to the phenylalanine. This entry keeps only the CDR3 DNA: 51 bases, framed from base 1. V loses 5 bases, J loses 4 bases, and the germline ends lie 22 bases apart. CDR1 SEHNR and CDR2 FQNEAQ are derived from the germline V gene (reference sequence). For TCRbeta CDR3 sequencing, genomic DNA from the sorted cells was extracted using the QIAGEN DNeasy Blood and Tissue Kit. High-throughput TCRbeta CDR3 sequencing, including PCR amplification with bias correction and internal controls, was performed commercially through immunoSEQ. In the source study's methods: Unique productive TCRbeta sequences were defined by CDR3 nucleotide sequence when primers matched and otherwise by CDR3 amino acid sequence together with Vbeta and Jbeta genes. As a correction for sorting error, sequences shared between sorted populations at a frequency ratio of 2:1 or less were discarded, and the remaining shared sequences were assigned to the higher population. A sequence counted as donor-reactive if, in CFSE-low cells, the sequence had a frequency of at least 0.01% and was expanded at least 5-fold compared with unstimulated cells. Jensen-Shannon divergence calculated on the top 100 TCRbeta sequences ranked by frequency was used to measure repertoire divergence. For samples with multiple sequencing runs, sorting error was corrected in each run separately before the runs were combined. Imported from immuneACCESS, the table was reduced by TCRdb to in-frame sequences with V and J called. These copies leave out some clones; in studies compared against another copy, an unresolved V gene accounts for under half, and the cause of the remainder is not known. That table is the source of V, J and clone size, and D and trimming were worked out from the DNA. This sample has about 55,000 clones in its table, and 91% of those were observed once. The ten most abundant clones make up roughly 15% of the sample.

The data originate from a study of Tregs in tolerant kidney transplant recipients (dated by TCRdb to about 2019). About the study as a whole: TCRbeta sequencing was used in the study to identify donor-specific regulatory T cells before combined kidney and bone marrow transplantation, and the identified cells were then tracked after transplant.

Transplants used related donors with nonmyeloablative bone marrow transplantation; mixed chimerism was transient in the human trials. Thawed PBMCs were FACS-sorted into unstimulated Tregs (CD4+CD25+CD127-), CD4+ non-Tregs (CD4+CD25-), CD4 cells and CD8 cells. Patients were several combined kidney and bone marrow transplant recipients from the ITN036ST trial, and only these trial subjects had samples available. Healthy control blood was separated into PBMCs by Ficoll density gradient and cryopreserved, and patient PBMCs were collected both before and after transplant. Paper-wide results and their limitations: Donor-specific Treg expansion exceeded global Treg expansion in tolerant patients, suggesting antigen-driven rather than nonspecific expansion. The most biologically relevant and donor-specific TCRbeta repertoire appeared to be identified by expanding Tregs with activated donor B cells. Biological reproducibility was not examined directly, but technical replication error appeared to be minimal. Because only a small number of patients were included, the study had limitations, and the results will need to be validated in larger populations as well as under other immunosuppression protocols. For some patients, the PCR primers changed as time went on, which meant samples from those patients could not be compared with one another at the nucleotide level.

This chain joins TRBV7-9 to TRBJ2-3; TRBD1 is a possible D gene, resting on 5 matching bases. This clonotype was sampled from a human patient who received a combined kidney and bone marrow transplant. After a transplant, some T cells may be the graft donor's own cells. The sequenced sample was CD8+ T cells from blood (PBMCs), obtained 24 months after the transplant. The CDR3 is CASSPVKGEKSPDTQYF. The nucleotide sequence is TGTGCCAGCAGCCCAGTAAAAGGGGAAAAAAGTCCAGATACGCAGTATTTT.